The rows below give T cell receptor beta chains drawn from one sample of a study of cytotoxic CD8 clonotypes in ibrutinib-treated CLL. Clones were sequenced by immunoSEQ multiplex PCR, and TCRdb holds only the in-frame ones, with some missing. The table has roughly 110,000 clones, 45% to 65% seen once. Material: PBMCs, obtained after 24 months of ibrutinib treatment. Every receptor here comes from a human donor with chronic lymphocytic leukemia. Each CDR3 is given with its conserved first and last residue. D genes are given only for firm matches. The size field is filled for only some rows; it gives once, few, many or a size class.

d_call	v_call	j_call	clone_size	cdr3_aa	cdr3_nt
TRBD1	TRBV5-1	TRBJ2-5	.	CASSVQGEAQYF	TGCGCCAGCAGCGTACAGGGGGAGGCCCAGTACTTC
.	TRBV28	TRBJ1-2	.	CASSSEGGGYTF	TGTGCCAGCAGTTCTGAGGGGGGCGGCTACACCTTC
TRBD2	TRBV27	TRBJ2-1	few	CASGGQRGYNEQFF	TGTGCCAGCGGCGGGCAGCGGGGTTACAATGAGCAGTTCTTC
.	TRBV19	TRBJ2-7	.	CASRAGTGTYEQYF	TGTGCCAGCAGGGCCGGGACTGGAACCTACGAGCAGTACTTC
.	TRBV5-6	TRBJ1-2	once	CASSFLGTSNYGYTF	TGTGCCAGCAGCTTCCTCGGGACGTCTAACTATGGCTACACCTTC
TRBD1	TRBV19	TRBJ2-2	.	CASSPGTGGMAGELFF	TGTGCCAGTAGCCCCGGGACAGGGGGAATGGCCGGGGAGCTGTTTTTT
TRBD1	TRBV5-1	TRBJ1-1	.	CASSLDRGYEAFF	TGCGCCAGCAGCTTGGACAGGGGGTATGAAGCTTTCTTT
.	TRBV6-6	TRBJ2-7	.	CASSLQGSSYEQYF	TGTGCCAGCAGTCTTCAAGGCAGTTCCTACGAGCAGTACTTC
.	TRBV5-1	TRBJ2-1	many	CASSSGQTPLWNEQFF	TGCGCCAGCAGCAGTGGACAGACCCCCTTGTGGAATGAGCAGTTCTTC
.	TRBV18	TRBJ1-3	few	CASSRPGQPGDF	TGTGCCAGCTCACGACCGGGACAACCTGGGGATTTT
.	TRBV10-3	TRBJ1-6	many	CAISEAPNSPLHF	TGTGCCATCAGTGAGGCCCCGAATTCACCCCTCCACTTT
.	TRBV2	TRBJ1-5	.	CASSDRAGNQPQHF	TGTGCCAGCAGTGACAGGGCAGGCAATCAGCCCCAGCATTTT
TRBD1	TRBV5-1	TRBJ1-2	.	CASSYSSAGTGGTYTF	TGCGCCAGCAGCTACTCATCCGCCGGGACAGGGGGCACCTACACCTTC
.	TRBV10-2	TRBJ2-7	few	CASSELLYGGPVDEQYF	TGCGCCAGCAGTGAGTTGCTTTACGGGGGGCCTGTAGACGAGCAGTACTTC
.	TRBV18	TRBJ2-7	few	CASSLGNYEQYF	TGTGCCAGCTCACTGGGCAACTACGAGCAGTACTTC
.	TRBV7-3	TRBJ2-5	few	CASSLTTGEGSETQYF	TGTGCCAGCAGCTTAACGACAGGGGAGGGATCAGAGACCCAGTACTTC
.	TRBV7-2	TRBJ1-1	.	CASSPTRYTEAFF	TGTGCCAGCAGCCCGACAAGGTACACTGAAGCTTTCTTT
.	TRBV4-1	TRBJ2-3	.	CASSQDGGGGLTDTQYF	TGCGCCAGCAGCCAAGATGGGGGCGGGGGCTTAACGGATACGCAGTATTTT
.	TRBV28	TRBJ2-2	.	CASSRPGTVGELFF	TGTGCCAGCAGCCGTCCCGGGACGGTCGGGGAGCTGTTTTTT
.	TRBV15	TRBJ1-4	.	CATSGGLTNEKLFF	TGTGCCACCAGCGGTGGGCTTACTAATGAAAAACTGTTTTTT
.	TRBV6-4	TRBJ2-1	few	CASSEGRRDEQFF	TGTGCCAGCAGTGAGGGGCGCAGGGATGAGCAGTTCTTC
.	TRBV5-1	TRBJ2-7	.	CASSLAGDDPFEQYF	TGCGCCAGCAGCTTGGCAGGGGACGACCCTTTCGAGCAGTACTTC
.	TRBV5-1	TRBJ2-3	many	CATEIEGTDTQYF	TGCGCCACCGAAATTGAGGGCACAGATACGCAGTATTTT
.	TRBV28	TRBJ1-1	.	CASRRAENANTEAFF	TGTGCCAGCAGAAGGGCAGAGAATGCGAACACTGAAGCTTTCTTT
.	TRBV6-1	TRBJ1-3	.	CASSLAGSGNTIYF	TGTGCCAGCAGCCTGGCGGGCTCTGGAAACACCATATATTTT